Shown below are 26 T cell receptor beta chains from a single sample sequenced in a study of T cell repertoires in cytomegalovirus infection. A single record per CDR3 protein comes from TCRdb applying MiXCR to the reads. The sample has around 300,000 distinct CDR3 sequences; approximately 25% are singletons. For these TCRs, the target antigens are not known. The sample was cultured PBMCs, taken from culture after CMV antigen stimulation. Receptors were obtained from a human donor in good health (CMV status not recorded). Some clones in this sample may be carry-over from other donors' samples.

The chain combines TRBV6-2 or TRBV6-3 with TRBJ2-7, with 11 positions matching TRBD2. CDR3 size: 17 residues. V shed 7 bases and J 5 bases; nucleotides not matched to a gene: 16. Germline CDR1 MNHEY, CDR2 SVGEGT. The CDR3 loop is CASTPASGRPNRHEQYV. Written as DNA, the CDR3 is TGTGCCAGCACCCCAGCTAGCGGGAGGCCTAACCGACACGAGCAGTACGTC.

The V call is TRBV6-2 or TRBV6-3, the J call TRBJ2-2; no definite D call. V dropped 5 bases and J dropped 7 bases, with 11 bases sitting between them. The CDR3 totals 13 residues. CDR1 is MNHEY and CDR2 is SVGEGT in the germline V gene. The chain's CDR3 is CASSTTKLGELFF. As DNA, the CDR3 is TGTGCCAGCAGTACAACCAAACTCGGGGAGCTGTTTTTT.

This clonotype was counted at least ten times. The chain employs TRBV7-2 and TRBJ2-2; TRBD2 matches at 7 bases. Germline trimming cut 2 bases from V and 8 bases from J; bases unmatched to any gene: 5. This CDR3 contains 14 residues. Per the germline V gene, CDR1 is SGHTA and CDR2 is FQGNSA. CDR3 sequence: CASSLNREAGELFF. The CDR3 DNA sequence: TGTGCCAGCAGCTTAAACCGGGAGGCAGGGGAGCTGTTTTTT.

V usage is TRBV9 and J usage is TRBJ2-6, with D unresolved. With 0 bases removed from V and 9 bases from J, the gap between germline ends came to 7 bases. Germline V gene sequence: CDR1 SGDLS, CDR2 YYNGEE. This CDR3 is 13 amino acids long. The CDR3 region is CASSVGSNNVLTF. Written as DNA, the CDR3 is TGTGCCAGCAGCGTAGGATCTAACAACGTCCTGACTTTC.

The sample holds many counts of this clonotype. This sequence joins TRBV7-2 and TRBJ1-3; TRBD1 is a possible D gene (6 bases). Germline lookup yields CDR1 SGHTA and CDR2 FQGNSA. V shed 1 base and J shed 3 bases, with 13 bases lying between them. This CDR3 region has 16 residues. In nucleotides, the CDR3 is TGTGCCAGCAGCTTAGACGGGGGCCTGGTTGGAAACACCATATATTTT. Its translation: CASSLDGGLVGNTIYF. Full variable domain (remainder filled in from reference TRBV7-2 and TRBJ1-3): GAGVSQSPSNKVTEKGKDVELRCDPISGHTALYWYRQSLGQGLEFLIYFQGNSAPDKSGLPSDRFSAERTGGSVSTLTIQRTQQEDSAVYLCASSLDGGLVGNTIYFGEGSWLTVV.

In this sample, this clonotype turned up many times. The chain couples TRBV7-2 to TRBJ2-1; no clear D. The CDR3 runs to 15 residues. Trimming took off 0 bases at V and 0 bases at J, with 6 bases between the two ends. The germline CDR1 and CDR2 sequences are SGHTA and FQGNSA. The CDR3 DNA reads TGTGCCAGCAGCTTAGCGGGTCCCTCCTACAATGAGCAGTTCTTC. Amino acids: CASSLAGPSYNEQFF. The full variable domain, completed using reference TRBV7-2 and TRBJ2-1, is GAGVSQSPSNKVTEKGKDVELRCDPISGHTALYWYRQSLGQGLEFLIYFQGNSAPDKSGLPSDRFSAERTGGSVSTLTIQRTQQEDSAVYLCASSLAGPSYNEQFFGPGTRLTVL.

This clonotype appeared a few times. The J gene is TRBJ2-3, the V gene TRBV12-3 or TRBV12-4; the match to TRBD2 covers 9 bases. The V segment lost 8 bases and the J segment 6 bases; nucleotides outside the gene matches: 9. This CDR3 contains 14 residues. CDR3 residues: CASLLREGQDTQYF. In nucleotides, the CDR3 is TGTGCCAGCCTCCTGCGGGAGGGCCAGGATACGCAGTATTTT.

The chain joins TRBV2 to TRBJ2-1; the D gene is possibly TRBD1 (6 bases). V lost 2 bases to trimming and J lost 7 bases, with 12 bases between them. The CDR3 consists of 14 residues. CDR1 is SNHLY, CDR2 FYNNEI, per germline. This CDR3 reads CASSESRGGNEQFF. CDR3 bases: TGTGCCAGCAGTGAATCCAGGGGTGGGAATGAGCAGTTCTTC.

The J gene is TRBJ2-7, the V gene TRBV27, with TRBD2 matching 7 bases. Germline lookup yields CDR1 MNHEY and CDR2 SMNVEV (reference sequence). CDR3 size: 18 residues. V gave up 4 bases and J gave up 3 bases; unmatched junction bases: 18. The CDR3 protein is CASSSRPSRTGRVYEQYF. The CDR3 coding sequence is TGTGCCAGCAGTTCCCGGCCCTCGAGGACTGGGAGGGTCTACGAGCAGTACTTC.

The chain recombines TRBV7-8 with TRBJ1-5; TRBD1 is a possible D gene (6 bases). Trimming left V 1 base short and J 9 bases short, with 16 bases between. This CDR3 contains 15 residues. CDR1 SGHVS and CDR2 FQNEAQ come from the germline V gene. The CDR3 coding sequence is TGTGCCAGCAGCTTAGGATTCAGGGGATTAGGGCCCCAGCATTTT. It is translated as CASSLGFRGLGPQHF.

The gene calls are TRBV4-1 and TRBJ2-1, with D unclear. The CDR3 is made up of 13 amino acids. V was cut by 2 bases and J by 6 bases, with 8 bases left in between. Germline V gene data show CDR1 as MGHRA and CDR2 as YSYEKL. The CDR3 sequence: CASSQNPFNEQFF. CDR3 nucleotides: TGCGCCAGCAGCCAAAACCCTTTCAATGAGCAGTTCTTC.

This clonotype appeared a few times. The chain uses TRBV19 and TRBJ1-1; weak D call: TRBD1 (5 bases). Per germline, CDR1 LNHDA and CDR2 SQIVND (reference sequence). Trimming shortened V by 4 bases and J by 6 bases, and 15 bases separated the two germline ends. CDR3 length: 14 residues. The CDR3 nucleotides read TGTGCCAGTAGTACTTCAGGGAAGGGTCCTGAAGCTTTCTTT. Its protein is CASSTSGKGPEAFF.

This clonotype was observed at least ten times. The chain employs TRBV7-2 and TRBJ2-1; no reliable D call. V was cut by 5 bases and J by 0 bases, with 11 bases left in between. The CDR3 is 15 amino acids. From germline, CDR1 is SGHTA and CDR2 FQGNSA. The CDR3 region has the DNA TGTGCCAGCAGCCCTTCTCCTCGCTCCTACAATGAGCAGTTCTTC. It yields the protein CASSPSPRSYNEQFF.

This rearrangement joins TRBV28 to TRBJ1-2; D gene uncertain. Trimming stripped 6 bases from V and 5 bases from J, with 13 bases between. CDR3 size: 13 residues. Germline loops: CDR1 MDHEN, CDR2 SYDVKM. For the CDR3, the DNA is TGTGCCAGCAGGTACGACATTTCGTATGGCTACACCTTC. The encoded protein is CASRYDISYGYTF.

J is TRBJ2-5 and V is TRBV7-2; 9 bases are shared with TRBD2. V shed 2 bases, J shed 4 bases, and the junction held 2 bases outside the gene matches. Germline V CDR1 and CDR2: SGHTA, FQGNSA. This CDR3 contains 14 residues. The CDR3 DNA reads TGTGCCAGCAGCTTAATGCGGGGGGGAGAGACCCAGTACTTC. Encoded protein: CASSLMRGGETQYF.

This chain links TRBV28 with TRBJ2-3, with a tentative D call TRBD2 (5 bases). This CDR3 spans 16 amino acids. Germline assignment: CDR1 MDHEN and CDR2 SYDVKM. Trimming pared 6 bases from V and 5 bases from J, leaving 21 bases between. The CDR3 DNA follows: TGTGCCAGCAGCTCCACTAGTCGAACCGGGAAAGATACGCAGTATTTT. Translation gives CASSSTSRTGKDTQYF.

This clonotype has at least ten counts. The chain has TRBV7-8 and TRBJ2-1; TRBD2 aligns across 8 bases. CDR3 length: 17 amino acids. From germline, CDR1 is SGHVS and CDR2 FQNEAQ. V was pared by 5 bases and J by 4 bases, with 13 bases of the junction left unmatched. The CDR3, as DNA: TGTGCCAGCAGCCCTAGGGGTAGCGGGACACTTTACAATGAGCAGTTCTTC. Its translation is CASSPRGSGTLYNEQFF.

V is TRBV6-5 and J is TRBJ2-1; 8 positions agree with TRBD2. Germline V CDR1 and CDR2: MNHEY, SVGAGI. This CDR3 has 16 residues. Unmatched junction bases numbered 11, after V lost 2 bases and J lost 8 bases. CDR3 nucleotides: TGTGCCAGCAGTTACGGGACCAGCGGGAGACTCTATGAGCAGTTCTTC. The encoded protein is CASSYGTSGRLYEQFF.

This clonotype was detected a few times. The chain couples TRBV12-5 to TRBJ2-1; no reliable D call. V lost 2 bases and J lost 8, with 19 bases in between. Per the germline V gene, CDR1 is LGHNT and CDR2 is FRNRAP. The CDR3 totals 16 residues. CDR3 nucleotides: TGTGCTAGTGGTTTGACGGTCGCGAGAACGGTCGATGAGCAGTTCTTC. Protein product: CASGLTVARTVDEQFF.

The genes are TRBV19 and TRBJ1-2; the D is unclear. In germline, CDR1 is LNHDA, CDR2 SQIVND (reference sequence). V was shortened by 6 bases and J by 8 bases, with 13 bases between the two germline ends. The CDR3 runs to 12 residues. CDR3 in DNA: TGTGCCAGTAGCGGGTCCCGGCGGGGCTACACCTTC. Translating gives CASSGSRRGYTF.

The sample holds a few counts of this clonotype. The gene calls are TRBV20-1 and TRBJ1-1; perhaps TRBD1 as D (6 bases). The CDR3 has 12 amino acids. V lost 5 bases and J lost 7, with 14 bases in between. Germline-derived CDR1 and CDR2 are DFQATT and SNEGSKA (reference sequence). The CDR3 DNA sequence: TGCAGTGCTGGGGGCGGACAAATTGAAGCTTTCTTT. Its protein product is CSAGGGQIEAFF.

In its sample, this clonotype was seen many times. A junction end diverges from the germline sequence, so it may reflect a read error. The chain joins TRBV7-2 to TRBJ2-1; D might be TRBD1 (5 bases). CDR3 length: 13 amino acids. Germline CDR1 is SGHTA and CDR2 is FQGNSA. CDR3 sequence reads: CASSLGGSRGLIF. The CDR3 coding sequence is TGTGCCAGCAGCTTAGGTGGATCAAGGGGCCTGATATTC.

This clonotype was recorded only once. Germline is not matched at one junction end, which may reflect a read error. The V gene is TRBV4-1, the J gene TRBJ2-7; D is perhaps TRBD1 (6 bases). CDR1 MGHRA and CDR2 YSYEKL come from the germline V gene. The CDR3 runs 15 residues. The CDR3 bases are TGTGCCAGCAGCCAAGATGCGAGACAGGTCTACGAGCAGTACTTC. Translation: CASSQDARQVYEQYF.

This rearrangement joins TRBV20-1 to TRBJ2-1; D remains ambiguous. Trimming stripped 2 bases from V and 8 bases from J, with 16 bases between. Germline V gene data show CDR1 as DFQATT and CDR2 as SNEGSKA (reference sequence). The CDR3 totals 14 residues. CDR3: CSARYGAGGHEQFF. The CDR3, as DNA: TGCAGTGCTAGATATGGAGCAGGTGGTCATGAGCAGTTCTTC.

This clonotype came up many times. The J gene is TRBJ2-1, the V gene TRBV7-6; D might be TRBD1 or TRBD2, each matching 5 bases. CDR1 is SGHVS and CDR2 is FNYEAQ in the germline V gene. Trimming removed 3 bases at V and 10 bases at J, with 13 bases between. There are 13 residues in the CDR3. CDR3 sequence reads: CASSFSGSLEQFF. Written as DNA, the CDR3 is TGTGCCAGCAGCTTTTCAGGGAGCTTAGAGCAGTTCTTC.

The chain carries TRBV15 and TRBJ1-5; D uncertain. Trimming removed 0 bases from V and 4 bases from J, with 10 bases in between. The CDR3 extends over 15 amino acids. Germline CDR1 and CDR2: LNHNV and YYDKDF (reference sequence). CDR3 DNA: TGTGCCACCAGCAGAGATGGAGGGCTGAATCAGCCCCAGCATTTT. Translated: CATSRDGGLNQPQHF.